Listed below are T cell receptor beta chains from one sample, sequenced in a study of monozygotic twins with inflammatory bowel disease. With the 5' RACE reads reprocessed, TCRdb shows one record per CDR3 protein and no DNA. The sample has around 200,000 distinct CDR3 sequences; the top ten hold approximately 1.6%. What was sequenced was blood. These receptors all stem from a human donor with ulcerative colitis or Crohn's disease, or a healthy co-twin of an affected twin (not recorded which). Each CDR3 is given with its conserved first and last residue. Fields, in order: CDR3 protein, V gene, J gene.

CASRVQGNSPLHF	TRBV6-6	TRBJ1-6
CASSSGQVAWNEQFF	TRBV6-5	TRBJ2-1
CASSSPRPGANVLTF	TRBV7-9	TRBJ2-6
CASSESVWGVSSNQPQHF	TRBV6-1	TRBJ1-5
CASSYQSNQPQHF	TRBV6-5	TRBJ1-5
CSVDGQTNTEAFF	TRBV29-1	TRBJ1-1
CSAMAGASNTEAFF	TRBV20-1	TRBJ1-1
CASSKGRGFGYEQFF	TRBV11-2	TRBJ2-1
CASSFLAVEYNEQFF	TRBV7-9	TRBJ2-1
CSVVNPGQTYEQYF	TRBV29-1	TRBJ2-7
CASSLTPGETQYF	TRBV3-1	TRBJ2-5
CAIRTSGGANTGELFF	TRBV10-3	TRBJ2-2
CASSPGTSGRQETQYF	TRBV5-1	TRBJ2-5
CAISDSAGSVWTQYF	TRBV10-3	TRBJ2-3
CASSAGQGAGELFF	TRBV5-1	TRBJ2-2
CASSLYVSGGAETYEQYF	TRBV11-2	TRBJ2-7
CASSPGLAGQETQYF	TRBV5-1	TRBJ2-5
CASSSGPRLTEAFF	TRBV7-8	TRBJ1-1
CASSPGQVYGYTF	TRBV5-6	TRBJ1-2
CASRVDREGETQYF	TRBV10-2	TRBJ2-5